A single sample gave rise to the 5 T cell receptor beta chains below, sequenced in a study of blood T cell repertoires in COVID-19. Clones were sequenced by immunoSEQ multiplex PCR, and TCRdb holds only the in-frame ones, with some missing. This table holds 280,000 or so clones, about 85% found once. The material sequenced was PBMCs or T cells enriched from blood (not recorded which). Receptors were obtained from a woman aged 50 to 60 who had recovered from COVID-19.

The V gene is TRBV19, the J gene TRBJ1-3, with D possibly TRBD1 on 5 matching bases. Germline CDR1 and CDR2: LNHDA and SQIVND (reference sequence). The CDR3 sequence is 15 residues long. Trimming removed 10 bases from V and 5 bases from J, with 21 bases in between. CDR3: CATRTIDQQRNTIYF. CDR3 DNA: TGTGCCACCCGGACAATAGATCAGCAAAGAAACACCATATATTTT.

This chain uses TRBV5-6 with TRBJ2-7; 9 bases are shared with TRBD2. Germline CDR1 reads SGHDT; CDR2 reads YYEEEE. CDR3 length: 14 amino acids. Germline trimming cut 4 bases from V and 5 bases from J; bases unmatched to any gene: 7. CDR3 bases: TGTGCCAGCAGCCTTAGCGGGAGAGGAGACGAGCAGTACTTC. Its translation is CASSLSGRGDEQYF.

The CDR3: CASETGQHQPQHF. For the CDR3, the DNA is TGTGCCAGCGAGACAGGGCAGCATCAGCCCCAGCATTTT. This chain connects TRBV6-5 to TRBJ1-5; 7 nucleotides line up with TRBD1. Germline CDR1 and CDR2: MNHEY and SVGAGI. This CDR3 is 13 amino acids long. The trim removed 8 bases at V and 5 bases at J, leaving 6 bases unmatched.

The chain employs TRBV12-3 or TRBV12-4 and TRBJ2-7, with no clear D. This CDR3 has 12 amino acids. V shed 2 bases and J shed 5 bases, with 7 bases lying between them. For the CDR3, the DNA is TGTGCCAGCAGTTTACAGTTCCACGAGCAGTACTTC. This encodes CASSLQFHEQYF.

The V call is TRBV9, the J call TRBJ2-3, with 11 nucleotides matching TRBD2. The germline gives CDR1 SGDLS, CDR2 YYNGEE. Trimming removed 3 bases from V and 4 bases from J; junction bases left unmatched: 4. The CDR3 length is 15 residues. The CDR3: CASSDSGGVADTQYF. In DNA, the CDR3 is TGTGCCAGCAGCGATAGCGGGGGGGTCGCAGATACGCAGTATTTT.